This paragraph covers one T cell receptor beta chain sequence. The sample originates from a study of blood T cell repertoires in COVID-19. Overall study context: PBMCs, B-cell-depleted T cells, or T cells provided the cDNA or gDNA that made up the material.

Patients in Seattle were enrolled during active infection, then followed longitudinally. Per the original methods: Estimated nucleated cell counts came from reference gene primer amplification. The assay was immunoSEQ multiplex PCR, and TCRdb's table has in-frame clones only and misses some. Clonal size and the V and J genes are those of that table, whereas D and trimming came from the DNA. The sample holds fewer than 350,000 clones; 85% to 90% are singletons and the top ten take 9.5% to 15%. Germline V gives CDR1 MNHNS, CDR2 SASEGT. The CDR3 extends over 15 amino acids. Trimming removed 3 bases at V and 0 bases at J, with 9 bases between.

The specimen sequenced was peripheral blood. The chain uses TRBV6-1 and TRBJ2-1; D remains ambiguous. The source of this sequence is a woman aged 25 to 39 with COVID-19, enrolled during active disease. CDR3 nucleotides: TGTGCCAGCAGTGAGGGCCCAAGCTCCTACAATGAGCAGTTCTTC. Its translation is CASSEGPSSYNEQFF.